This T cell receptor (beta chain) was documented in a study of Ad26.COV2.S vaccination and SARS-CoV-2 variants. General study findings and limits: Similar non-spike TCR breadth was observed in recipients of vaccine and of placebo.

The CDR3 is 13 residues long. In germline, CDR1 is SGHRS, CDR2 YFSETQ. V lost 4 bases, J lost 4 bases, and 9 bases lay in between. Clones were sequenced by immunoSEQ multiplex PCR, and TCRdb holds only the in-frame ones, with some missing. The sample holds hundreds of thousands of clones, approximately 92% seen once. On this clone itself: The antigen is unknown.

Treatment given: approximately 18 received Ad26.COV2.S at low or high dose, single or two shots; about 5 received placebo; per-sample allocation not given. Samples came from day 63 after the first vaccine or placebo injection. The chain couples TRBV5-1 to TRBJ1-5, with D possibly matching TRBD1 (6 bases). The origin of this receptor is a person aged 18-65 years who received the Ad26.COV2.S COVID-19 vaccine or a placebo. The specimen comprised peripheral blood, sampled in a trial of Ad26.COV2.S vaccine versus placebo. In DNA form, the CDR3 reads TGCGCCAGCAGCGTGGACAGTAATCAGCCCCAGCATTTT. Residues: CASSVDSNQPQHF.